One sample yielded the 18 T cell receptor beta chains listed below, sequenced in a study of blood T cells in healthy people across ages. Alongside a J-beta primer mix, a sample-barcoded 5' primer served in a second PCR lasting about 7 to 11 cycles. In TCRdb, the 5' RACE reads were re-called with MiXCR into one record per CDR3 protein. The sample yields about 650,000 distinct CDR3 sequences, less than 40% seen once. The sample comprised blood. Receptors were obtained from a woman older than 75 in good health.

Turning to this clonotype: The junction and the germline gene differ at one end; a read error may be behind it. V gene TRBV4-1 combines with J gene TRBJ1-6; D is unclear. The CDR3 contains 14 residues. The germline V gene has CDR1 MGHRA and CDR2 YSYEKL. The CDR3 loop reads CASSQGMNNSPFHF. Written as DNA, the CDR3 is TGCGCCAGCAGCCAAGGGATGAATAATTCACCCTTCCACTTT.

The chain employs TRBV19 and TRBJ2-1, with TRBD2 matching 8 bases. The CDR3 contains 15 residues. Per the germline V gene, CDR1 is LNHDA and CDR2 is SQIVND (reference sequence). J lost 3 bases, V lost 4 bases, and 5 bases had no gene match. The CDR3 sequence: CASSTGRGDYNEQFF. As DNA, the CDR3 is TGTGCCAGTAGTACAGGGCGGGGGGACTACAATGAGCAGTTCTTC.

This chain joins TRBV7-2 and TRBJ2-5; the D is unclear. Gene TRBJ2-7 matches the end of the DNA better, so the J call may be wrong. Germline CDR1 SGHTA, CDR2 FQGNSA. CDR3 length equals 13 residues. The CDR3: CASSPELSYEQYF. CDR3 in DNA: TGTGCCAGCAGCCCCGAGCTTTCCTACGAGCAGTACTTC.

This clonotype was seen at least ten times. The chain recombines TRBV7-2 with TRBJ1-4; a possible D gene is TRBD1 (5 bases). Germline loops: CDR1 SGHTA, CDR2 FQGNSA. CDR3 length: 14 residues. With 1 base removed from V and 10 bases from J, the gap between germline ends came to 13 bases. CDR3 region: CASSLVQGTAKLFF. The CDR3 region has the DNA TGTGCCAGCAGCTTAGTCCAGGGTACGGCAAAACTGTTTTTT. The complete variable domain, with remaining parts taken from reference TRBV7-2 and TRBJ1-4, reads GAGVSQSPSNKVTEKGKDVELRCDPISGHTALYWYRQSLGQGLEFLIYFQGNSAPDKSGLPSDRFSAERTGGSVSTLTIQRTQQEDSAVYLCASSLVQGTAKLFFGSGTQLSVL.

This clonotype was seen repeatedly, ten times or more. This sequence joins TRBV15 and TRBJ2-3; D may be TRBD1 (6 bases). Trimming left V 8 bases short and J 4 bases short, with 13 bases between. Germline V gene data show CDR1 as LNHNV and CDR2 as YYDKDF (reference sequence). The CDR3 sequence is 13 residues long. CDR3 in amino acids: CATGPGVADTQYF. In DNA, the CDR3 is TGTGCCACCGGGCCAGGGGTTGCAGATACGCAGTATTTT. Combining the CDR3 with reference TRBV15 and TRBJ2-3 gives the whole variable domain DAMVIQNPRYQVTQFGKPVTLSCSQTLNHNVMYWYQQKSSQAPKLLFHYYDKDFNNEADTPDNFQSRRPNTSFCFLDIRSPGLGDTAMYLCATGPGVADTQYFGPGTRLTVL.

As concerns this clonotype: A much larger clone lies one base from this, so it may be a read error. The chain carries TRBV7-6 and TRBJ1-6, with 8 bases fitting TRBD1. The length of the CDR3 is 15 residues. Germline CDR1 reads SGHVS; CDR2 reads FNYEAQ. For the CDR3, the DNA is TGTGCCGGCAGCTTACGATTGGACAGGGAAAGCCCGCTCCACTTT. It yields the protein CAGSLRLDRESPLHF. Complete variable domain (other parts from reference TRBV7-6 and TRBJ1-6): GAGVSQSPRYKVTKRGQDVALRCDPISGHVSLYWYRQALGQGPEFLTYFNYEAQQDKSGLPNDRFSAERPEGSISTLTIQRTEQRDSAMYRCAGSLRLDRESPLHFGNGTRLTVT.

The V gene is TRBV12-3 or TRBV12-4, the J gene TRBJ2-3, with D hard to call. The CDR3 is 12 amino acids. The ends were cut back, 6 bases at V and 13 bases at J, with 17 bases in the middle. CDR3 residues: CASRLRLDVEYF. The CDR3 DNA reads as TGTGCCAGCAGATTGAGATTGGATGTGGAGTATTTT.

This sequence joins TRBV3-1 and TRBJ2-7; 12 nucleotides line up with TRBD2. Trimming at V came to 4 bases and at J to 3 bases, leaving 4 bases not matched to a gene. Germline values: CDR1 LGHDT, CDR2 YNNKEL (reference sequence). CDR3 size: 15 residues. The CDR3 nucleotides read TGTGCCAGCAGCCCCGCTAGCGGGGGGGGCTACGAGCAGTACTTC. The encoded protein is CASSPASGGGYEQYF.

This clonotype was seen at least ten times. The CDR3 nucleotides read TGCAGTGCTAGAGAAGGGGCAACCTACGAGCAGTACTTC. This gives the protein CSAREGATYEQYF. The chain joins TRBV20-1 to TRBJ2-7; weak D call: TRBD1 (5 bases). Germline values: CDR1 DFQATT, CDR2 SNEGSKA (reference sequence). V dropped 0 bases and J dropped 2 bases, with 8 bases sitting between them. The CDR3 is made up of 13 amino acids.

This clonotype came up many times. The chain combines TRBV7-2 with TRBJ2-6, with D hard to call. CDR3 size: 14 residues. Germline CDR1 is SGHTA and CDR2 is FQGNSA. Trimming took 4 bases from V and 3 from J, leaving 7 bases between them. CDR3 protein: CASSSRFGANVLTF. The CDR3 DNA reads TGTGCCAGCAGCTCCAGATTTGGGGCCAACGTCCTGACTTTC. Together with reference TRBV7-2 and TRBJ2-6, the CDR3 gives the full variable domain: GAGVSQSPSNKVTEKGKDVELRCDPISGHTALYWYRQSLGQGLEFLIYFQGNSAPDKSGLPSDRFSAERTGGSVSTLTIQRTQQEDSAVYLCASSSRFGANVLTFGAGSRLTVL.

In this sample, this clonotype turned up once. The chain carries TRBV6-5 and TRBJ1-4; D unclear. Germline V lookup: CDR1 MNHEY, CDR2 SVGAGI. Trimming left V 5 bases short and J 5 bases short, with 18 bases between. This CDR3 spans 16 amino acids. CDR3 in amino acids: CASSRAQTDFNEKLFF. The DNA of the CDR3 is TGTGCCAGCAGTCGCGCTCAGACGGATTTCAATGAAAAACTGTTTTTT.

This clonotype was seen at least ten times. CDR3 protein: CSAGRRGEKLFF. CDR3 sequence (DNA): TGCAGTGCAGGGCGTCGGGGGGAAAAACTGTTTTTT. The gene calls are TRBV20-1 and TRBJ1-4; a possible D gene is TRBD1 (5 bases). Germline V gene data show CDR1 as DFQATT and CDR2 as SNEGSKA (reference sequence). The germline V and J ends were trimmed by 6 bases and 8 bases, with 13 bases remaining between them. This CDR3 region has 12 residues.

This chain links TRBV29-1 with TRBJ2-7; 8 bases line up with TRBD1. The V gene's germline CDR1 is SQVTM and CDR2 ANQGSEA. The CDR3 loop spans 14 amino acids. V shed 6 bases and J 2 bases; nucleotides not matched to a gene: 9. CDR3 sequence (DNA): TGCAGCGTCTCCGGGGACAGGATACCCTACGAGCAGTACTTC. It codes for CSVSGDRIPYEQYF.

For this clonotype: A clone one base away is much larger, so this may be a read error. The V and J genes are TRBV29-1 and TRBJ1-2, with TRBD1 identical over 9 bases. The ends lost 6 bases at V and 7 bases at J; junction bases unmatched: 6. Per germline, CDR1 SQVTM and CDR2 ANQGSEA. The length of the CDR3 is 12 residues. The CDR3 DNA is TGCAGCGTGCGGGACAGGGTGGGTGGCTACACCTTC. This gives the protein CSVRDRVGGYTF.

This clonotype has only a few counts. The gene calls are TRBV20-1 and TRBJ1-1; the D is unclear. CDR1 is DFQATT, CDR2 SNEGSKA, per germline (reference sequence). CDR3 length: 12 residues. Between the trimmed V and J ends, which lost 0 bases and 4 bases, there was a span of 6 bases. CDR3 sequence (DNA): TGCAGTGCTAGAGATGGGCCCACTGAAGCTTTCTTT. This codes for CSARDGPTEAFF.

The V gene is TRBV7-2, the J gene TRBJ2-7; D assignment may be TRBD1 or TRBD2 (5 bases each). V lost 3 bases and J lost 8, with 11 bases in between. In germline, CDR1 is SGHTA, CDR2 FQGNSA. The CDR3 runs to 12 residues. The CDR3 here is CASSLGEKKQYF. The DNA for the CDR3 is TGTGCCAGCAGCTTGGGGGAAAAAAAGCAGTACTTC.

V gene TRBV10-3 combines with J gene TRBJ2-5; the D is unclear. Per germline, CDR1 ENHRY and CDR2 SYGVKD. With 0 bases removed from V and 11 bases from J, the gap between germline ends came to 22 bases. The CDR3 is 16 amino acids. The CDR3 sequence: CAISESLAAMTYEQYF. In DNA form, the CDR3 reads TGTGCCATCAGTGAGTCGCTTGCAGCCATGACGTATGAGCAGTACTTC.

This chain uses TRBV20-1 with TRBJ1-1; no clear D gene. Trimming took 0 bases from V and 4 from J, leaving 24 bases between them. From germline, CDR1 is DFQATT and CDR2 SNEGSKA (reference sequence). The CDR3 has 18 residues. CDR3: CSARDSRQVPYSGTEAFF. The CDR3 DNA is TGCAGTGCTAGAGATTCCCGCCAGGTTCCTTACTCGGGCACTGAAGCTTTCTTT.